Below are 13 T cell receptor beta chains sequenced from a single sample in a study of CD8 T cells in ankylosing spondylitis. Their antigens are not known. Points from the study as a whole: It appeared that ankylosing spondylitis blood was characterized by a TCR beta motif of 8 or 9 highly homologous variants.

In TCRdb, the 5' RACE reads were re-called with MiXCR into one record per CDR3 protein. The table shows 750,000 to 850,000 distinct CDR3 sequences, with about 10% occurring only once. The sample was blood, either unsorted or a sorted T cell fraction (not recorded which). All receptors derive from a male donor with ankylosing spondylitis.

This chain uses TRBV20-1 with TRBJ1-5; TRBD1 agrees at 7 bases. Germline CDR1 DFQATT, CDR2 SNEGSKA (reference sequence). CDR3 length: 13 amino acids. The trim removed 5 bases at V and 6 bases at J, leaving 7 bases unmatched. The CDR3 sequence: CSAPTGHGQPQHF. In nucleotides, the CDR3 is TGCAGTGCTCCGACAGGGCACGGTCAGCCCCAGCATTTT.

In its sample, this clonotype was seen a few times. The J gene is TRBJ2-1, the V gene TRBV30, with D unresolved. The germline gives CDR1 GTSNPN, CDR2 SVGIG (reference sequence). This CDR3 contains 11 residues. The V and J ends lost 6 bases and 4 bases respectively, with 7 bases between them. CDR3 coding DNA: TGTGCCTGTAGCAGGTACAATGAGCAGTTCTTC. Translation: CACSRYNEQFF.

V usage is TRBV20-1 and J usage is TRBJ2-1; 10 bases are a match to TRBD2. The length of the CDR3 is 14 residues. Trimming cost V 5 bases and J 2 bases; bases outside gene matches: 3. CDR1 is DFQATT and CDR2 is SNEGSKA in the germline V gene (reference sequence). The CDR3 is CSAYTSGAYNEQFF. The CDR3 coding sequence is TGCAGTGCTTATACTAGCGGGGCCTACAATGAGCAGTTCTTC.

The gene calls are TRBV12-5 and TRBJ2-5; D tentatively reads TRBD1 or TRBD2 (5 bases each). The germline V gene has CDR1 LGHNT and CDR2 FRNRAP. Between the trimmed V and J ends, which lost 5 bases and 5 bases, there was a span of 15 bases. The CDR3 totals 14 residues. As DNA, the CDR3 is TGTGCTAGTGGTCCGAACCCAGGGACGGAGACCCAGTACTTC. Its protein product is CASGPNPGTETQYF.

This clonotype turned up a few times. This chain joins TRBV27 and TRBJ2-7; TRBD1 might be the D (5 bases). Germline V CDR1 and CDR2: MNHEY, SMNVEV (reference sequence). CDR3 length: 14 residues. V lost 6 bases and J lost 3, with 15 bases in between. The CDR3 bases are TGTGCCAGCAGGAAGAACCCAAGGGGCTACGAGCAGTACTTC. Protein sequence: CASRKNPRGYEQYF.

This clonotype has ten or more counts. The chain links TRBV20-1 to TRBJ2-2, with TRBD2 as a possible D gene (6 bases). Trimming took 1 base from V and 7 from J, leaving 16 bases between them. CDR1 is DFQATT and CDR2 is SNEGSKA in the germline V gene (reference sequence). The CDR3 runs 15 residues. The CDR3 region is CSARVHSAGLGELFF. The CDR3 nucleotides read TGCAGTGCTAGAGTCCATTCGGCGGGGCTCGGGGAGCTGTTTTTT.

This clonotype came up a few times. The rearrangement joins TRBV4-2 to TRBJ2-2; 9 bases match TRBD1. With 2 bases clipped from V and 3 bases from J, the junction kept 4 bases outside the gene matches. Germline loops: CDR1 LGHNA, CDR2 YNFKEQ. The CDR3 totals 16 residues. CDR3 sequence reads: CASSQRDRVDTGELFF. The DNA for the CDR3 is TGTGCCAGCAGCCAACGGGACAGGGTAGACACCGGGGAGCTGTTTTTT.

The chain joins TRBV20-1 to TRBJ2-3, with D tentatively TRBD2 (5 bases). CDR1 and CDR2 from the germline V gene are DFQATT and SNEGSKA (reference sequence). Between the trimmed V and J ends, which lost 3 bases and 6 bases, there was a span of 10 bases. This CDR3 is built from 12 residues. CDR3 sequence reads: CSARGEEDTQYF. In nucleotides, the CDR3 is TGCAGTGCTAGGGGAGAAGAGGATACGCAGTATTTT.

The chain's CDR3 is CATSRVAPGSSGANVLTF. The CDR3 DNA follows: TGTGCCACCAGCAGAGTCGCCCCGGGGAGCTCTGGGGCCAACGTCCTGACTTTC. This sequence joins TRBV15 and TRBJ2-6; the D gene is possibly TRBD2 (5 bases). The CDR3 sequence is 18 residues long. Per the germline V gene, CDR1 is LNHNV and CDR2 is YYDKDF (reference sequence). The V end lost 1 base, the J end lost 0 bases, and 13 bases lay between the germline ends.

This clonotype was seen more than once but under ten times. The chain links TRBV29-1 to TRBJ1-1; 7 nucleotides match TRBD1. From germline, CDR1 is SQVTM and CDR2 ANQGSEA. This CDR3 is built from 12 residues. V was clipped by 6 bases and J by 11 bases; unmatched bases: 12. The DNA for the CDR3 is TGCAGCGTAGTCGGACAGGCCGTGGGTGCTTTCTTT. As protein: CSVVGQAVGAFF.

V is TRBV11-2 and J is TRBJ2-6, with 7 bases matching TRBD1. The CDR3 runs 18 residues. Trimming at V came to 5 bases and at J to 1 base, leaving 11 bases not matched to a gene. Germline loops: CDR1 SGHAT, CDR2 FQNNGV. Here the CDR3 DNA reads TGTGCCAGCAGCCTTCGGGACAGTCGTTCTTCTGGGGCCAACGTCCTGACTTTC. This codes for CASSLRDSRSSGANVLTF. Looking up the rest from reference TRBV11-2 and TRBJ2-6 gives the full variable domain: EAGVAQSPRYKIIEKRQSVAFWCNPISGHATLYWYQQILGQGPKLLIQFQNNGVVDDSQLPKDRFSAERLKGVDSTLKIQPAKLEDSAVYLCASSLRDSRSSGANVLTFGAGSRLTVL.

This clonotype has only a few counts. The J gene is TRBJ2-7, the V gene TRBV6-2 or TRBV6-3; D is ambiguous. This CDR3 spans 15 amino acids. Germline CDR1 reads MNHEY; CDR2 reads SVGEGT. The germline V and J ends were trimmed by 2 bases and 1 base, with 12 bases remaining between them. The CDR3 region has the DNA TGTGCCAGCAGTTACGTCGGGTTGAGTTCCTACGAGCAGTACTTC. Amino acids: CASSYVGLSSYEQYF.

This clonotype was recorded at least ten times. The rearrangement joins TRBV10-3 to TRBJ2-2; D remains ambiguous. The CDR3 is 13 amino acids. Trimming took off 0 bases at V and 6 bases at J, with 5 bases between the two ends. CDR1 ENHRY and CDR2 SYGVKD come from the germline V gene. The CDR3 DNA sequence: TGTGCCATCAGTGAGTCGTTGCCCGGGGAGCTGTTTTTT. It is translated as CAISESLPGELFF.